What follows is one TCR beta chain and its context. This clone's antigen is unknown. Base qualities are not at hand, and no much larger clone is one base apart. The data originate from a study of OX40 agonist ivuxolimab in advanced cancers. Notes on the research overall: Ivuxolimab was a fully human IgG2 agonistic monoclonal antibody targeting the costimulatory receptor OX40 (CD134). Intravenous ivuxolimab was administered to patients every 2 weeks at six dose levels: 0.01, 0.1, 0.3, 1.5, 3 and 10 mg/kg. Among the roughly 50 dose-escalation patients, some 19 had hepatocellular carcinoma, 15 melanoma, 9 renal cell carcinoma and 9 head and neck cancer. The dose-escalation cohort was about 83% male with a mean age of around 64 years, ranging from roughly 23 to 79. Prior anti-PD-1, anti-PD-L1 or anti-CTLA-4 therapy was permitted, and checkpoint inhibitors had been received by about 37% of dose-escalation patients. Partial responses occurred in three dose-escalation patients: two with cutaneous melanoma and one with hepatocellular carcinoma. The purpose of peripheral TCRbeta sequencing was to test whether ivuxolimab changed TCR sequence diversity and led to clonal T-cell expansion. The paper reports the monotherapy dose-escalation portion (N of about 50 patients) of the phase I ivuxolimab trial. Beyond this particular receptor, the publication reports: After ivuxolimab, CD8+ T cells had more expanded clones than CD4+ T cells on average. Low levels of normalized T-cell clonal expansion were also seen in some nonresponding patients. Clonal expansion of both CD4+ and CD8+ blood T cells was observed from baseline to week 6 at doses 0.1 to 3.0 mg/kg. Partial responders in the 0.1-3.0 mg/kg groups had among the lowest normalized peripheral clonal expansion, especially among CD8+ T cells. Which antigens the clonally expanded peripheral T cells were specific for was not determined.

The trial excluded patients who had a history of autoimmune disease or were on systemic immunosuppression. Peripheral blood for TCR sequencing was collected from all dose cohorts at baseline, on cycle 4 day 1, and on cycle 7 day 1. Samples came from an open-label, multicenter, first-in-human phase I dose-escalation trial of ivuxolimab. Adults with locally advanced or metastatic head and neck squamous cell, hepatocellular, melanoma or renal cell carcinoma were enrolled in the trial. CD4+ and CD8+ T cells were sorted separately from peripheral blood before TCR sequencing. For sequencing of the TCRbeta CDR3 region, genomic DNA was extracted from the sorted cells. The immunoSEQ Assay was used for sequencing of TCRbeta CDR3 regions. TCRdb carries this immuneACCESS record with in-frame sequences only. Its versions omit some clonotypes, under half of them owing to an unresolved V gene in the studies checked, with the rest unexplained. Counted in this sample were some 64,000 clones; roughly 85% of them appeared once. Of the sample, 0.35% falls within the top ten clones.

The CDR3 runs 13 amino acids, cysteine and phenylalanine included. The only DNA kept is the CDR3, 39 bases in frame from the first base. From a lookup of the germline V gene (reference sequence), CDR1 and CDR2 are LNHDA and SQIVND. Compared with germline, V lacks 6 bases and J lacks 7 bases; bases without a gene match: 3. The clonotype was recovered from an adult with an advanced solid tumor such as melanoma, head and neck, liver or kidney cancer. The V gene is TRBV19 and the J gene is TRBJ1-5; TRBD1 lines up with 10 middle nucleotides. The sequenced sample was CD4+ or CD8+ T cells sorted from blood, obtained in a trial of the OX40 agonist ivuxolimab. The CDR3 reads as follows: CASRGTGAQPQHF. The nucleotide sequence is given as TGTGCCAGTAGGGGGACAGGGGCCCAGCCCCAGCATTTT.